This T cell receptor (beta chain) was identified during a study of somatic mutations in cytotoxic T cells in rheumatoid arthritis. Turning to the study itself: Patient blood, 25 to 35 ml in EDTA, was obtained immediately after diagnosis and prior to the start of any treatment. Nearly 100% purity was obtained when some V beta antibody-stained T-cell populations were flow-sorted; these included V beta1+ cells sequenced for TCRB.

Sequenced by immunoSEQ multiplex PCR; TCRdb stores in-frame clones only, minus some. The sample yields about 7,400 clones, approximately 90% seen once. Concerning this clone itself: The antigen is unknown.

Points from the study as a whole: Patients with rheumatoid arthritis did not differ significantly from age-matched healthy controls in CD8+ T-cell clonality.

V was clipped by 0 bases and J by 5 bases, with 14 bases between them. This CDR3 is 15 amino acids long. Looked up from germline, CDR1 is SGDLS and CDR2 is YYNGEE. This TCR was recovered from a man aged 35 to 55 with rheumatoid arthritis. The V call is TRBV9, the J call TRBJ1-1; possible D gene TRBD1, 5 bases. The specimen was CD8+ T cells sorted from blood. The CDR3 nucleotides read TGTGCCAGCAGCGTAGACCCGGGGGAGGAGACTGAAGCTTTCTTT. It codes for CASSVDPGEETEAFF.